The 22 T cell receptor beta chains in this list originate from one sample, sequenced in a study of shared clonotypes between healthy human individuals. Sequenced by immunoSEQ multiplex PCR; TCRdb stores in-frame clones only, minus some. This sample has roughly 2.2 million clones; 85% to 95% occur once, and the top ten carry 0.37%. Material: naive CD4+ T cells from PBMCs. As for subset: CD45RA+ positively selected. These receptors were collected from a man aged 18 to 29 in good health. Some clones in this sample may be carry-over from other donors' samples.

The V gene is TRBV18, the J gene TRBJ1-2, with 9 bases fitting TRBD1. V dropped 6 bases and J dropped 8; count of bases not matched to a gene: 10. Germline V gene lookup returns CDR1 KGHSH and CDR2 LQKENI. This CDR3 has 14 residues. The CDR3 region is CASSGQGLLGGYTF. CDR3 DNA sequence: TGTGCCAGCTCGGGACAGGGACTCCTGGGAGGCTACACCTTC.

This clone has a single count. The chain uses TRBV27 and TRBJ2-1; TRBD2 aligns across 13 bases. The CDR3 sequence is 18 residues long. Germline V CDR1 and CDR2: MNHEY, SMNVEV (reference sequence). V shed 1 base, J shed 7 bases, and the junction held 10 bases outside the gene matches. The CDR3: CASSLFGPGLAGINEQFF. CDR3 DNA: TGTGCCAGCAGTTTATTTGGGCCGGGACTAGCGGGGATTAATGAGCAGTTCTTC.

This rearrangement joins TRBV28 to TRBJ2-7; D perhaps matches TRBD2 (6 bases). The germline gives CDR1 MDHEN, CDR2 SYDVKM. With 3 bases removed from V and 3 bases from J, the gap between germline ends came to 21 bases. This CDR3 contains 17 residues. The CDR3 DNA follows: TGTGCCAGCAGTTTCCGGATTAGCGGAGCCCTCAACTACGAGCAGTACTTC. The encoded protein is CASSFRISGALNYEQYF.

The chain is built from TRBV6-1 and TRBJ2-4; 7 bases match TRBD1. Germline CDR1 MNHNS, CDR2 SASEGT. The CDR3 sequence is 14 residues long. V shed 3 bases, J shed 9 bases, and the junction held 8 bases outside the gene matches. DNA for the CDR3: TGTGCCAGCAGTGACACCAATACAGGGGCCATTCAGTACTTC. This translates into CASSDTNTGAIQYF.

The chain uses TRBV7-9 and TRBJ2-5, with TRBD2 matching 13 bases. The DNA end lines up better with TRBJ2-7; the J call may be wrong. This CDR3 has 16 amino acids. Germline assignment: CDR1 SEHNR and CDR2 FQNEAQ (reference sequence). CDR3 DNA sequence: TGTGCCAGCAGCTTGGAGGGACTAGCGGGAATCTACGAGCAGTACTTC. This gives the protein CASSLEGLAGIYEQYF.

The rearrangement joins TRBV27 to TRBJ1-5; 7 nucleotides align to TRBD1. The CDR3 consists of 17 residues. The ends lost 4 bases at V and 0 bases at J; junction bases unmatched: 9. Germline V gene data show CDR1 as MNHEY and CDR2 as SMNVEV (reference sequence). CDR3 in amino acids: CASSSPGTEYSNQPQHF. The CDR3 nucleotides read TGTGCCAGCAGTTCGCCCGGGACAGAGTATAGCAATCAGCCCCAGCATTTT.

This chain uses TRBV28 with TRBJ1-2, with D unclear. This CDR3 spans 12 amino acids. V dropped 4 bases and J dropped 4 bases, with 7 bases sitting between them. CDR1 is MDHEN, CDR2 SYDVKM, per germline. CDR3 residues: CASSSELYGYTF. The CDR3 nucleotides are TGTGCCAGCAGTTCAGAACTCTATGGCTACACCTTC.

The V gene is TRBV5-1, the J gene TRBJ2-3; D is ambiguous. This CDR3 comprises 15 residues. V was trimmed by 1 base and J by 1 base, leaving 10 bases between them. Germline-derived CDR1 and CDR2 are SGHRS and YFSETQ. The CDR3 is CASSLTGLRTDTQYF. The CDR3 DNA reads as TGCGCCAGCAGCTTGACCGGCCTACGCACAGATACGCAGTATTTT. The whole variable domain, filled in from reference TRBV5-1 and TRBJ2-3, reads KAGVTQTPRYLIKTRGQQVTLSCSPISGHRSVSWYQQTPGQGLQFLFEYFSETQRNKGNFPGRFSGRQFSNSRSEMNVSTLELGDSALYLCASSLTGLRTDTQYFGPGTRLTVL.

The gene calls are TRBV5-1 and TRBJ2-2, with D possibly being TRBD2 (6 bases). CDR1 and CDR2 from the germline V gene are SGHRS and YFSETQ. The germline V and J ends were trimmed by 4 bases and 1 base, with 14 bases remaining between them. The CDR3 is made up of 16 amino acids. This chain's CDR3 is CASSPGLFMNTGELFF. The CDR3 nucleotides are TGCGCCAGCAGCCCGGGACTGTTCATGAACACCGGGGAGCTGTTTTTT. The full variable domain, with the rest looked up from reference TRBV5-1 and TRBJ2-2, is KAGVTQTPRYLIKTRGQQVTLSCSPISGHRSVSWYQQTPGQGLQFLFEYFSETQRNKGNFPGRFSGRQFSNSRSEMNVSTLELGDSALYLCASSPGLFMNTGELFFGEGSRLTVL.

Worth noting for this clone: The same CDR3 can be traced to other DNA sequences in this sample. V gene TRBV30 combines with J gene TRBJ1-1; D call uncertain. V shed 0 bases and J shed 0 bases, with 8 bases lying between them. The CDR3 spans 14 residues. Germline V gene data show CDR1 as GTSNPN and CDR2 as SVGIG (reference sequence). The CDR3 spells CAWSVGSMNTEAFF. CDR3 coding DNA: TGTGCCTGGAGTGTAGGCAGTATGAACACTGAAGCTTTCTTT.

The chain links TRBV5-4 to TRBJ2-7; TRBD1 matches 10 bases. CDR1 and CDR2 from the germline V gene are SGHNT and YYREEE (reference sequence). This CDR3 is 17 amino acids long. After removal of 0 bases from V and 2 bases from J, the junction contained 8 bases not matched to a gene. Here the CDR3 reads CASSLGRQGATAYEQYF. Here the CDR3 DNA reads TGTGCCAGCAGCTTGGGTAGACAGGGGGCCACCGCCTACGAGCAGTACTTC.

The J gene is TRBJ2-1, the V gene TRBV7-3, with D possibly being TRBD2 (6 bases). Per the germline V gene, CDR1 is SGHTA and CDR2 is FQGTGA. This CDR3 spans 16 amino acids. The V and J ends lost 2 bases and 7 bases respectively, with 18 bases between them. CDR3 residues: CASSLQRVSGLNEQFF. CDR3 DNA sequence: TGTGCCAGCAGCTTACAGCGGGTGTCGGGGTTGAATGAGCAGTTCTTC.

This sequence joins TRBV7-9 and TRBJ2-5; TRBD2 matches at 9 bases. V trimming: 3 bases; J trimming: 4 bases; junction bases outside the gene matches: 6. The germline CDR1 and CDR2 sequences are SEHNR and FQNEAQ (reference sequence). The CDR3 length is 15 residues. The CDR3 region has the DNA TGTGCCAGCAGCTTGTCTGGCGGGAGGGTAGAGACCCAGTACTTC. This sequence encodes CASSLSGGRVETQYF.

The CDR3 is CASSLSGRPYNEQFF. In DNA form, the CDR3 reads TGTGCCAGCAGCTTAAGCGGGAGGCCCTACAATGAGCAGTTCTTC. The chain is built from TRBV7-3 and TRBJ2-1, with TRBD2 identical over 8 bases. The junction had 1 base not matched to a gene; V was cut back by 1 base and J by 2 bases. The CDR3 contains 15 residues. Germline V gives CDR1 SGHTA, CDR2 FQGTGA.

The chain links TRBV7-7 to TRBJ2-1; 11 bases map to TRBD1. Trimming at V came to 4 bases and at J to 7 bases, leaving 6 bases not matched to a gene. CDR3 length: 15 residues. CDR1 and CDR2 from the germline V gene are SSHAT and FNYEAQ (reference sequence). The chain's CDR3 is CASSSSGTGGNEQFF. CDR3 nucleotides: TGTGCCAGCAGCTCGTCCGGGACAGGGGGAAATGAGCAGTTCTTC.

The chain's CDR3 is CASSEMTGPYGEQFF. The CDR3 DNA reads as TGTGCCAGCAGCGAAATGACAGGTCCTTACGGTGAGCAGTTCTTC. This chain joins TRBV7-3 and TRBJ2-1; D is perhaps TRBD1 (6 bases). The ends were cut back, 5 bases at V and 9 bases at J, with 20 bases in the middle. Looked up from germline, CDR1 is SGHTA and CDR2 is FQGTGA. This CDR3 region has 15 residues.

Details on this clone: The sample contains more than one DNA sequence encoding this CDR3. The rearrangement joins TRBV5-4 to TRBJ2-5; 12 bases match TRBD1. The CDR3 is 16 amino acids. The germline V gene has CDR1 SGHNT and CDR2 YYREEE (reference sequence). With 0 bases clipped from V and 4 bases from J, the junction kept 4 bases outside the gene matches. The CDR3 is CASSLGGQGARETQYF. CDR3 in DNA: TGTGCCAGCAGCTTGGGGGGACAGGGGGCTAGAGAGACCCAGTACTTC. Supplemented by reference TRBV5-4 and TRBJ2-5, the full variable domain reads ETGVTQSPTHLIKTRGQQVTLRCSSQSGHNTVSWYQQALGQGPQFIFQYYREEENGRGNFPPRFSGLQFPNYSSELNVNALELDDSALYLCASSLGGQGARETQYFGPGTRLLVL.

This chain links TRBV27 with TRBJ1-1; D unresolved. V lost 4 bases to trimming and J lost 1 base, with 16 bases between them. This CDR3 comprises 16 residues. Looked up from germline, CDR1 is MNHEY and CDR2 is SMNVEV (reference sequence). The CDR3 DNA reads as TGTGCCAGCAGTTCCCCGGGGAGTCTGGGGAACACTGAAGCTTTCTTT. As protein: CASSSPGSLGNTEAFF.

This clone has more than one count but fewer than ten. This specimen includes other DNA sequences encoding the same CDR3. The chain couples TRBV2 to TRBJ1-1; possibly TRBD1 for D (5 bases). The CDR3 has 13 amino acids. CDR1 and CDR2 from the germline V gene are SNHLY and FYNNEI. Trimming left V 7 bases short and J 2 bases short, with 11 bases between. The CDR3 loop reads CASTWGTNTEAFF. In nucleotides, the CDR3 is TGTGCCAGCACCTGGGGGACTAACACTGAAGCTTTCTTT.

The chain is built from TRBV7-9 and TRBJ2-1; 8 bases agree with TRBD1. There are 14 residues in the CDR3. The ends lost 3 bases at V and 9 bases at J; junction bases unmatched: 7. CDR1 and CDR2 (germline): SEHNR, FQNEAQ (reference sequence). CDR3 sequence: CASSLGGTGAEQFF. CDR3 DNA sequence: TGTGCCAGCAGCTTGGGCGGGACAGGTGCTGAGCAGTTCTTC.

A remark on this clone: Different DNA sequences within this sample yield the same CDR3. This sequence joins TRBV5-1 and TRBJ2-7; 10 positions match TRBD1. The CDR3 loop spans 14 amino acids. With 0 bases clipped from V and 4 bases from J, the junction kept 1 base outside the gene matches. Per the germline V gene, CDR1 is SGHRS and CDR2 is YFSETQ. The CDR3: CASSLGTGGYEQYF. Written as DNA, the CDR3 is TGCGCCAGCAGCTTGGGGACAGGGGGTTACGAGCAGTACTTC. The full variable domain, rest sourced from reference TRBV5-1 and TRBJ2-7, is KAGVTQTPRYLIKTRGQQVTLSCSPISGHRSVSWYQQTPGQGLQFLFEYFSETQRNKGNFPGRFSGRQFSNSRSEMNVSTLELGDSALYLCASSLGTGGYEQYFGPGTRLTVT.

This chain connects TRBV2 to TRBJ1-5, with D uncertain. This CDR3 is built from 15 residues. The ends were cut back, 3 bases at V and 1 base at J, with 10 bases in the middle. Germline values: CDR1 SNHLY, CDR2 FYNNEI. This chain's CDR3 is CASSERRVSNQPQHF. The DNA for the CDR3 is TGTGCCAGCAGTGAGAGACGGGTAAGCAATCAGCCCCAGCATTTT.